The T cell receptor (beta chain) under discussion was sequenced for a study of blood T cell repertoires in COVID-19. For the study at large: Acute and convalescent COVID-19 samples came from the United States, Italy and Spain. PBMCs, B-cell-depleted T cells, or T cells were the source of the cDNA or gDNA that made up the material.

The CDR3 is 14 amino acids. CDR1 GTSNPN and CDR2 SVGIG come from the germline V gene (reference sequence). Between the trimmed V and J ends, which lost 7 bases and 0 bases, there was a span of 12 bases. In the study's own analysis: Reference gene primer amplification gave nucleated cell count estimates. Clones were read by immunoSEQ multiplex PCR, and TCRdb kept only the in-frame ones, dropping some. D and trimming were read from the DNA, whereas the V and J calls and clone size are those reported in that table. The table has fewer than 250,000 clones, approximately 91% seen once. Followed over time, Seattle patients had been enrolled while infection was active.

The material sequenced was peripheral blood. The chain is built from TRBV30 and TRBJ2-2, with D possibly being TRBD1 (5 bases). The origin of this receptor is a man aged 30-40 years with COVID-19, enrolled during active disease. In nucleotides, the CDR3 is TGTGCCTACCAAGGCAGGGCGAACACCGGGGAGCTGTTTTTT. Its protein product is CAYQGRANTGELFF.